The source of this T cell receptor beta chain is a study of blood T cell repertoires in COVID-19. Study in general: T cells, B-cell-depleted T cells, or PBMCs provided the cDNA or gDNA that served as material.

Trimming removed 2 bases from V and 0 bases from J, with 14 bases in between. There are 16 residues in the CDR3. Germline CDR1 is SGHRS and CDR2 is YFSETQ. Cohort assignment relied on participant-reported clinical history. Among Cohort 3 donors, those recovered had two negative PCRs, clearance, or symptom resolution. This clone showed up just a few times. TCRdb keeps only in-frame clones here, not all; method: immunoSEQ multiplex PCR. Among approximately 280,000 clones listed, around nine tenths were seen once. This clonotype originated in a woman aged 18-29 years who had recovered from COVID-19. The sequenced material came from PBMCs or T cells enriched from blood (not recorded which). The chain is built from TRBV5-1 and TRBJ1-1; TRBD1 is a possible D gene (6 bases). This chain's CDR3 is CASSLEHREMNTEAFF. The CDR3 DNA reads TGCGCCAGCAGCTTAGAACACAGGGAGATGAACACTGAAGCTTTCTTT.